The source of this T cell receptor beta chain is a study of blood T cell repertoires in COVID-19. Study-wide context: COVID-19 samples collected from the United States, Italy and Spain covered acute and convalescent phases.

This clone was seen only a few times. Methods used by the authors: The assay estimated nucleated cells by amplifying reference gene primers. Using immunoSEQ multiplex PCR, the repertoire was profiled, and TCRdb retains in-frame clones only, with some absent. V, J and clone size reflect that table, while D and trimming were determined from the DNA. The table lists about 220,000 clones, 85% to 90% of them singletons. Trimming left V 6 bases short and J 3 bases short, with 12 bases between. Germline V gives CDR1 SGHRS, CDR2 YFSETQ. The CDR3 spans 13 residues. This rearrangement joins TRBV5-1 to TRBJ1-1; unclear D gene. The clonotype was recovered from a woman under 30 in a cohort exposed to, infected with or recovered from COVID-19 (not recorded which). The sequenced sample was PBMCs or T cells enriched from blood (not recorded which). As DNA, the CDR3 is TGCGCCAGCAAACCGGGTGCAGACACTGAAGCTTTCTTT. It codes for CASKPGADTEAFF.